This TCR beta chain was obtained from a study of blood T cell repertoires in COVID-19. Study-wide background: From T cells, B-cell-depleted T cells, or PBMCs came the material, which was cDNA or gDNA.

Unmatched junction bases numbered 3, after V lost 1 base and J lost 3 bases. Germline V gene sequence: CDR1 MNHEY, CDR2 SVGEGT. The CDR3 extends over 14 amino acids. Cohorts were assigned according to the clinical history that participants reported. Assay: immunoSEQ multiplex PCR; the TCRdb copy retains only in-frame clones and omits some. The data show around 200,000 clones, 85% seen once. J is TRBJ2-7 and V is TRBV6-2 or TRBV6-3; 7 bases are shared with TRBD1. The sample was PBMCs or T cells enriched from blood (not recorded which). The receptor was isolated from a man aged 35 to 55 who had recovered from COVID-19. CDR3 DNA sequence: TGTGCCAGCAGTTACTTGGGACAGAGCTACGAGCAGTACTTC. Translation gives CASSYLGQSYEQYF.